Sequencing of this T cell receptor (beta chain) was carried out in a study of response to subunit inactivated influenza vaccine. Remarks on this clonotype: Its antigen is currently unknown.

TCRdb called the RT-PCR reads again in MiXCR, with one record for every CDR3 protein. The sample yields 500,000 or so distinct CDR3 sequences, roughly 9.7% seen once. Study-wide findings and caveats: The authors put forward the suggestion that each seasonal influenza vaccination may bring in only a limited number of new T cells.

The CDR3 loop spans 15 amino acids. The V segment lost 5 bases and the J segment 8 bases; nucleotides outside the gene matches: 11. Germline CDR1 reads SGHTA; CDR2 reads FQGNSA. The sequence was obtained from a man between 50 and 59 years old who received an inactivated influenza vaccine. The sequenced sample was PBMCs from blood, obtained 40 to 50 days after vaccination. This chain joins TRBV7-2 and TRBJ2-3; 9 nucleotides agree with TRBD1. The CDR3 reads CASSAGQGVFGTQYF. As DNA, the CDR3 is TGTGCCAGCAGCGCGGGACAGGGAGTCTTTGGTACGCAGTATTTT. The full variable domain, with the rest looked up from reference TRBV7-2 and TRBJ2-3, is GAGVSQSPSNKVTEKGKDVELRCDPISGHTALYWYRQSLGQGLEFLIYFQGNSAPDKSGLPSDRFSAERTGGSVSTLTIQRTQQEDSAVYLCASSAGQGVFGTQYFGPGTRLTVL.